The T cell receptor (beta chain) described here comes from a study of cytomegalovirus exposure and HLA in healthy donors. The study, taken as a whole, reports: The sole available immune exposure information was CMV serostatus.

The primer mix had 60 Vbeta and 13 Jbeta primers. In the study's own analysis: In a later analysis, the count reached roughly 80 million unique TCR beta chains, with roughly 11 million shared. Assay: immunoSEQ multiplex PCR; the TCRdb copy retains only in-frame clones and omits some. V and J calls plus clone size are reproduced from that table; the DNA served to infer D and trimming. The data hold around 78,000 clones, with around 60% observed a single time. There are 14 residues in the CDR3. From germline, CDR1 is SQVTM and CDR2 ANQGSEA. Germline trimming cut 4 bases from V and 5 bases from J; bases unmatched to any gene: 4. This clone was seen a few times. Its specificity is not known.

The TCR was taken from a man aged 25-45 years in good health and CMV-seropositive. The sequencing input was PBMCs. The chain combines TRBV29-1 with TRBJ2-7; 14 positions agree with TRBD2. The CDR3 DNA sequence: TGCAGCGTTGCCGGGACTAGCGGGAGTAACGAGCAGTACTTC. Amino acids: CSVAGTSGSNEQYF.